This entry lists 9 T cell receptor beta chains sequenced from one sample in a study of early T cells in non-severe SARS-CoV-2 infection. One entry per CDR3 protein, called by TCRdb with MiXCR from the 5' RACE reads. The sample yields around 61,000 distinct CDR3 sequences, over 9.5% seen once. The sample consisted of whole blood. The receptors here all came from an adult who was a healthcare worker with PCR-confirmed SARS-CoV-2 infection or an uninfected control (not recorded which).

This clonotype was observed many times. The CDR3 DNA sequence: TGTGCCAGCAGCGCAACTAGGGATGAGCAGTTCTTC. Residues: CASSATRDEQFF. The gene calls are TRBV7-9 and TRBJ2-1; TRBD2 is a possible D gene (5 bases). CDR1 is SEHNR, CDR2 FQNEAQ, per germline (reference sequence). The CDR3 extends over 12 amino acids. Trimming removed 5 bases at V and 8 bases at J, with 10 bases between.

This clonotype was detected many times. The chain has TRBV18 and TRBJ1-1; tentative D call: TRBD1 (5 bases). Germline V CDR1 and CDR2: KGHSH, LQKENI. The CDR3 is 13 amino acids. V was pared by 5 bases and J by 4 bases, with 11 bases between. For the CDR3, the DNA is TGTGCCAGCTCAGATCAGGGTGGCACTGAAGCTTTCTTT. Its translation: CASSDQGGTEAFF.

V is TRBV29-1 and J is TRBJ2-1, with 7 bases matching TRBD2. This CDR3 is 13 amino acids long. Per germline, CDR1 SQVTM and CDR2 ANQGSEA. Trimming cost V 4 bases and J 4 bases; bases outside gene matches: 4. CDR3 sequence reads: CSVGTSAYNEQFF. Written as DNA, the CDR3 is TGCAGCGTTGGTACTAGCGCGTACAATGAGCAGTTCTTC.

The chain recombines TRBV7-3 with TRBJ2-2, with 12 bases fitting TRBD2. CDR1 and CDR2 (germline): SGHTA, FQGTGA. V dropped 2 bases and J dropped 5; count of bases not matched to a gene: 6. The CDR3 totals 17 residues. The CDR3 DNA reads TGTGCCAGCAGCTTACTAGCGGGAGGGCCAAGAACCGGGGAGCTGTTTTTT. It codes for CASSLLAGGPRTGELFF. The full variable domain, completed using reference TRBV7-3 and TRBJ2-2, is GAGVSQTPSNKVTEKGKYVELRCDPISGHTALYWYRQSLGQGPEFLIYFQGTGAADDSGLPNDRFFAVRPEGSVSTLKIQRTERGDSAVYLCASSLLAGGPRTGELFFGEGSRLTVL.

This chain joins TRBV6-2 or TRBV6-3 and TRBJ2-5, with 8 bases fitting TRBD2. Trimming cost V 0 bases and J 7 bases; bases outside gene matches: 1. The CDR3 is 13 residues long. Germline V gene data show CDR1 as MNHEY and CDR2 as SVGEGT. The CDR3 bases are TGTGCCAGCAGTTACTCGGCGGGAGGGACCCAGTACTTC. The encoded protein is CASSYSAGGTQYF.

This clonotype was detected only a few times. This chain joins TRBV20-1 and TRBJ1-2; 7 nucleotides align to TRBD1. This CDR3 spans 15 amino acids. Germline assignment: CDR1 DFQATT and CDR2 SNEGSKA (reference sequence). Trimming cost V 1 base and J 4 bases; bases outside gene matches: 9. This CDR3 is CSARAPPGGGYGYTF. The CDR3 nucleotides read TGCAGTGCTAGAGCCCCACCAGGGGGAGGCTATGGCTACACCTTC.

This clonotype was detected many times. The rearrangement uses TRBV11-2 and TRBJ2-2; D is unclear. Trimming shortened V by 1 base and J by 2 bases, and 5 bases separated the two germline ends. The CDR3 has 14 residues. CDR1 is SGHAT, CDR2 FQNNGV, per germline. The CDR3 loop is CASSLVRNTGELFF. The CDR3 DNA reads TGTGCCAGCAGCTTAGTTAGAAACACCGGGGAGCTGTTTTTT.

The chain couples TRBV6-9 to TRBJ1-3; no firm D call. V lost 6 bases to trimming and J lost 0 bases, with 24 bases between them. Per germline, CDR1 MNHGY and CDR2 SVAAGI. The CDR3 totals 19 residues. CDR3 region: CASRPKSLGPEYSGNTIYF. In DNA, the CDR3 is TGTGCCAGCAGACCAAAGAGCTTGGGCCCAGAATACTCTGGAAACACCATATATTTT.

The table lists this clonotype with a few counts. This chain connects TRBV30 to TRBJ2-7; 8 bases fit TRBD1. J was trimmed by 0 bases and V by 4 bases; bases with no gene match: 5. The germline CDR1 and CDR2 sequences are GTSNPN and SVGIG (reference sequence). The CDR3 is 14 amino acids. CDR3 sequence reads: CAWNPDRASYEQYF. The CDR3 coding sequence is TGTGCCTGGAACCCGGACAGGGCCTCCTACGAGCAGTACTTC.